A single sample is the source of the 9 T cell receptor beta chains below, sequenced in a study of T cell responses to AZD1222 COVID-19 vaccine. Libraries were prepared by immunoSEQ multiplex PCR; TCRdb keeps only in-frame clonotypes and omits some of them. This table has about 130,000 clones, over 85% appearing once. Here the sequenced sample was peripheral blood, taken on day 0 of AZD1222 vaccination. The receptors originated from an adult in good health.

The chain employs TRBV6-5 and TRBJ1-1; D ambiguous. The germline V gene has CDR1 MNHEY and CDR2 SVGAGI. This CDR3 has 13 amino acids. Trimming cost V 4 bases and J 4 bases, with 10 bases left between them. The chain's CDR3 is CASSSQVTTEAFF. The CDR3 region has the DNA TGTGCCAGCAGTTCCCAGGTTACCACTGAAGCTTTCTTT.

This clone was found a few times. An end of the junction does not agree with germline; a read error may underlie this. The rearrangement joins TRBV4-2 to TRBJ2-7, with D possibly being TRBD2 (7 bases). Germline-derived CDR1 and CDR2 are LGHNA and YNFKEQ. The CDR3 contains 14 residues. CDR3 DNA: TGTGCCAGCAGTCAAGGGGGGGTACAGTACGAGCAGTACTTC. It yields the protein CASSQGGVQYEQYF.

The rearrangement uses TRBV29-1 and TRBJ1-1; 7 bases map to TRBD1. Germline V gives CDR1 SQVTM, CDR2 ANQGSEA. The length of the CDR3 is 15 residues. J gave up 4 bases and V 7 bases, and 15 bases lay outside the gene matches. The chain's CDR3 is CSARGVGQAATEAFF. CDR3 bases: TGCAGCGCCCGAGGCGTAGGACAGGCCGCCACTGAAGCTTTCTTT.

V is TRBV25-1 and J is TRBJ2-7; D perhaps matches TRBD2 (7 bases). Germline CDR1 and CDR2: MGHDK and SYGVNS. Trimming stripped 2 bases from V and 1 base from J, with 15 bases between. This CDR3 comprises 16 residues. Here the CDR3 reads CASSERGGRRSYEQYF. The CDR3 DNA is TGTGCCAGCAGTGAAAGGGGGGGCAGGAGGTCCTACGAGCAGTACTTC.

The chain is built from TRBV6-4 and TRBJ2-3; no firm D call. CDR3 length: 14 residues. The V end lost 0 bases, the J end lost 1 base, and 5 bases lay between the germline ends. Looked up from germline, CDR1 is MRHNA and CDR2 is SNTAGT. The CDR3 bases are TGTGCCAGCAGTGACTCGATCGGCACAGATACGCAGTATTTT. Translating it yields CASSDSIGTDTQYF.

J is TRBJ1-1 and V is TRBV6-5; TRBD1 is a possible D gene (5 bases). Germline loops: CDR1 MNHEY, CDR2 SVGAGI. The length of the CDR3 is 15 residues. Deletions cut 0 bases from V and 3 bases from J, with 11 bases between. CDR3 loop: CASSYSAGQDTEAFF. In DNA, the CDR3 is TGTGCCAGCAGTTACTCGGCAGGGCAAGACACTGAAGCTTTCTTT.

The V call is TRBV24-1, the J call TRBJ1-2, with TRBD1 as a possible D gene (5 bases). This CDR3 comprises 14 residues. CDR1 is KGHDR, CDR2 SFDVKD, per germline. Trimming took 4 bases from V and 8 from J, leaving 16 bases between them. Here the CDR3 DNA reads TGTGCCACCAGTGACACCCAGCGGGGCCTGGGCTACACCTTC. Translated, it gives CATSDTQRGLGYTF.

The rearrangement uses TRBV5-1 and TRBJ1-5; the D gene is possibly TRBD1 (5 bases). The germline V gene encodes CDR1 SGHRS and CDR2 YFSETQ. The CDR3 covers 14 residues. The germline V and J ends were trimmed by 5 bases and 4 bases, with 13 bases remaining between them. CDR3 sequence reads: CASRWDQRNQPQHF. CDR3 nucleotide sequence: TGCGCCAGCAGGTGGGACCAAAGAAATCAGCCCCAGCATTTT.

The chain links TRBV28 to TRBJ2-7, with a tentative D call TRBD2 (6 bases). This CDR3 is 16 amino acids long. Germline CDR1 is MDHEN and CDR2 is SYDVKM. Trimming removed 4 bases from V and 4 bases from J, with 20 bases in between. CDR3: CASSSTYRGLDYEQYF. CDR3 nucleotides: TGTGCCAGCAGTTCCACTTACCGGGGACTTGATTACGAGCAGTACTTC.